This T cell receptor (beta chain) derives from a study of cytomegalovirus exposure and HLA in healthy donors. As concerns this clone: What it binds is not known.

The germline V gene has CDR1 MGHDK and CDR2 SYGVNS. The CDR3 has 12 residues. V was pared by 4 bases and J by 2 bases, with 5 bases between. Study-level findings and limits: 164 TCR beta chains were listed as cytomegalovirus-associated.

The table came from immunoSEQ multiplex PCR; TCRdb's copy has only in-frame clones and leaves some out. This table holds 200,000 to 250,000 clones, over 75% found once. V usage is TRBV25-1 and J usage is TRBJ1-2; D ambiguous. The source of this sequence is a man aged 18-30 years in good health and CMV-seropositive. Sequenced input: PBMCs. CDR3 in DNA: TGTGCCAGCAGTGCGGGGAACTATGGCTACACCTTC. It translates to CASSAGNYGYTF.